The T cell receptor (beta chain) described here comes from a study of blood T cells in healthy people across ages. Only a few counts were recorded for this clonotype. V lost 5 bases to trimming and J lost 8 bases, with 19 bases between them. Germline V lookup: CDR1 SEHNR, CDR2 FQNEAQ (reference sequence). CDR3 length equals 15 residues. The authors ran a second PCR of about 7 to 11 cycles using a sample-barcoded 5' primer and a J-beta primer mix. Each CDR3 protein is one row after TCRdb ran MiXCR on the 5' RACE reads. The sample has around 1,500,000 distinct CDR3 sequences; about 30% are singletons. Sequencing was carried out using blood. V gene TRBV7-9 combines with J gene TRBJ2-1, with a weak D call TRBD1 (5 bases). The TCR was taken from a woman aged 30 to 39 in good health. CDR3 amino acids: CASSPRRGRNDEQFF. Here the CDR3 DNA reads TGTGCCAGCAGCCCAAGAAGGGGTCGTAACGATGAGCAGTTCTTC.